This T cell receptor beta chain comes out of a study of T cells in Graves' hyperthyroidism and ophthalmopathy. General study points: Blood held most thyroid clonotypes expanded above 0.001 frequency.

Among the patients, aged 18 to 65, hyperthyroidism was newly diagnosed and had lasted under 2 months. About this clonotype: Its cognate antigen is unknown.

Germline CDR1 reads LGHDT; CDR2 reads YNNKEL (reference sequence). CDR3 size: 15 residues. V was shortened by 1 base and J by 4 bases, with 13 bases between the two germline ends. Amplification yielded TCR beta CDR3 regions, with RNA transcripts as the source. HTBI primers were employed in a first-round RT-PCR of the TCR CDR3. One entry per CDR3 protein, called by TCRdb with MiXCR from the multiplex PCR reads. The sample has 600,000 to 900,000 distinct CDR3 sequences, around 17% seen once; the top ten hold around 7.7%. The sequencing sample was made of blood. V usage is TRBV3-1 and J usage is TRBJ1-1, with a tentative D call TRBD1 (6 bases). This TCR was recovered from a young man with Graves' hyperthyroidism. In DNA form, the CDR3 reads TGTGCCAGCAGCCAAGGCGGCCAGGGGATCACTGAAGCTTTCTTT. Translated, it gives CASSQGGQGITEAFF. The full variable domain, rest sourced from reference TRBV3-1 and TRBJ1-1, is DTAVSQTPKYLVTQMGNDKSIKCEQNLGHDTMYWYKQDSKKFLKIMFSYNNKELIINETVPNRFSPKSPDKAHLNLHINSLELGDSAVYFCASSQGGQGITEAFFGQGTRLTVV.